These 5 T cell receptor beta chains came from one sample sequenced in a study of blood T cell repertoires in COVID-19 (dated by TCRdb to about 2020). The library was obtained by the immunoSEQ multiplex PCR assay. TCRdb stores this immuneACCESS table with in-frame sequences only. Part of the clones is absent; in the studies checked, under half of the shortfall reflects unresolved V genes, and no reason is known for the rest. This sample lists around 200,000 clones; about 86% were detected once. The biggest ten clones account for about 4% of the sample. Sequenced sample: PBMCs or T cells enriched from blood (not recorded which). The receptors derive from a woman aged 25 to 39 who had been exposed to COVID-19.

V and J are TRBV9 and TRBJ1-2, with D tentatively TRBD1 (5 bases). V was clipped by 2 bases and J by 4 bases, with 15 bases between them. This CDR3 has 15 amino acids. CDR1 and CDR2 from the germline V gene are SGDLS and YYNGEE. This chain's CDR3 is CASSVDLGRGYGYTF. The CDR3 coding sequence is TGTGCCAGCAGCGTGGACCTGGGGCGTGGCTATGGCTACACCTTC.

CDR3 nucleotides: TGCGCCAGCAGCTTGCAGGGTATTAGGAACACCGGGGAGCTGTTTTTT. The encoded protein is CASSLQGIRNTGELFF. The chain combines TRBV5-1 with TRBJ2-2; perhaps TRBD1 as D (5 bases). CDR3 length equals 16 residues. The germline CDR1 and CDR2 sequences are SGHRS and YFSETQ. V lost 1 base and J 1 base, leaving 11 bases between the germline ends.

V gene TRBV21-1 combines with J gene TRBJ1-2; the table calls TRBD1, which could not be checked here. TRBV21-1 is termed a pseudogene. The CDR3 has 17 residues. CDR3 DNA sequence: TGTGCCAGCAGCCCCAGGAACAGGTGCCCTTGGAACTATGGCTACACCTTC. Its translation is CASSPRNRCPWNYGYTF.

This chain links TRBV12-5 with TRBJ2-7; D perhaps matches TRBD2 (5 bases). Between the trimmed V and J ends, which lost 0 bases and 2 bases, there was a span of 14 bases. The germline CDR1 and CDR2 sequences are LGHNT and FRNRAP. The CDR3 has 16 residues. CDR3 nucleotides: TGTGCTAGTGGTTTGGTACCCTGGACGGGAACCTACGAGCAGTACTTC. It codes for CASGLVPWTGTYEQYF. The full variable domain, rest sourced from reference TRBV12-5 and TRBJ2-7, is DARVTQTPRHKVTEMGQEVTMRCQPILGHNTVFWYRQTMMQGLELLAYFRNRAPLDDSGMPKDRFSAEMPDATLATLKIQPSEPRDSAVYFCASGLVPWTGTYEQYFGPGTRLTVT.

J is TRBJ1-2 and V is TRBV9; 7 positions agree with TRBD1. Unmatched junction bases numbered 17, after V lost 5 bases and J lost 7 bases. CDR3 length equals 16 residues. From germline, CDR1 is SGDLS and CDR2 YYNGEE. CDR3 DNA sequence: TGTGCCAGCAGTTCCTCAGGGGGGCAGGGACTTTCTGGCTACACCTTC. Its protein is CASSSSGGQGLSGYTF.